This entry concerns a single TCR beta chain. Its antigen is not identified. These data come from a study of beta chain features in type 1 diabetes. Study-wide findings and caveats: Type 1 diabetes patients had TCRB CDR3s that were shorter (moderately but significantly so) in all four CD4+ subsets.

Sequenced material consisted of expressed TCRB transcripts (all of the isolated RNA was reverse transcribed). Assay: immunoSEQ multiplex PCR; the TCRdb copy retains only in-frame clones and omits some. The sample yields roughly 400,000 clones, about 15% seen once. The CDR3 covers 17 residues. CDR1 SEHNR and CDR2 FQNEAQ come from the germline V gene (reference sequence). V shed 1 base and J 7 bases; nucleotides not matched to a gene: 10. This clonotype originated in a woman between 18 and 29 years old in good health. Sequencing input: naive CD4+ T cells from blood. The gene calls are TRBV7-9 and TRBJ2-1; the match to TRBD2 covers 10 bases. CDR3 sequence (DNA): TGTGCCAGCAGCTTAGGTCCAGCGGGAGGGAAGGGGAATGAGCAGTTCTTC. This encodes CASSLGPAGGKGNEQFF. Looking up the rest from reference TRBV7-9 and TRBJ2-1 gives the full variable domain: DTGVSQNPRHKITKRGQNVTFRCDPISEHNRLYWYRQTLGQGPEFLTYFQNEAQLEKSRLLSDRFSAERPKGSFSTLEIQRTEQGDSAMYLCASSLGPAGGKGNEQFFGPGTRLTVL.